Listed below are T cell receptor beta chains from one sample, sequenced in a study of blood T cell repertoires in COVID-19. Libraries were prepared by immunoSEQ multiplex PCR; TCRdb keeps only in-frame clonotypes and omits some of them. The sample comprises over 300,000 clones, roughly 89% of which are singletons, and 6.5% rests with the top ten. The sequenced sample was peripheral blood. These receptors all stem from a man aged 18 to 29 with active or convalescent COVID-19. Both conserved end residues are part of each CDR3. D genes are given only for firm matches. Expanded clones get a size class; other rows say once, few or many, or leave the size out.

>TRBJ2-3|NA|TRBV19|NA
CASSLTPGSYTDTQYF
TGTGCCAGTAGCTTGACCCCGGGATCCTACACAGATACGCAGTATTTT
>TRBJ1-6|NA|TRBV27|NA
CASSPGGSGNSPLHF
TGTGCCAGCAGCCCCGGGGGGTCCGGGAATTCACCCCTCCACTTT
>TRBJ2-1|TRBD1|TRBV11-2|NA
CASSPRLDRRNEQFF
TGTGCCAGCAGCCCCCGCCTGGACAGGCGCAATGAGCAGTTCTTC
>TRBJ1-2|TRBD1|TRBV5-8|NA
CASRIRGLYGYTF
TGTGCCAGCAGAATAAGGGGGCTCTATGGCTACACCTTC
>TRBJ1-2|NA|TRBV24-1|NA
CATSDDTTDYGYTF
TGTGCCACCAGTGATGACACGACAGACTATGGCTACACCTTC
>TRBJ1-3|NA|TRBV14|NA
CASSHGPETGNTIYF
TGTGCCAGCAGCCACGGTCCGGAGACTGGAAACACCATATATTTT
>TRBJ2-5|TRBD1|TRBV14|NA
CASSHWGQGARETQYF
TGTGCCAGCAGCCACTGGGGGCAGGGGGCGAGAGAGACCCAGTACTTC
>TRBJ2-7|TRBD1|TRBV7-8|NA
CASSLPGTEGEQYF
TGTGCCAGCAGCTTACCCGGGACAGAGGGCGAGCAGTACTTC
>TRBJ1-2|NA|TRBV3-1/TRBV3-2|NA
CASSQGLRYGYTF
TGTGCCAGCAGCCAAGGACTCCGATATGGCTACACCTTC
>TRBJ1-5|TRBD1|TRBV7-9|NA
CASSATGGINQPQHF
TGTGCCAGCAGCGCAACAGGGGGGATCAATCAGCCCCAGCATTTT
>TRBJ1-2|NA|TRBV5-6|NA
CASSLRLYGYTF
TGTGCCAGCAGCTTACGACTGTATGGCTACACCTTC
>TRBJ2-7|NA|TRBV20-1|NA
CSVVLETEQYF
TGCAGTGTCGTACTAGAGACGGAGCAGTACTTC
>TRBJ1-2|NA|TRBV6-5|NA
CASSYGTGSGGYTF
TGTGCCAGCAGTTACGGAACAGGGTCTGGGGGCTACACCTTC
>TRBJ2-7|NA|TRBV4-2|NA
CASSQDVQGPYEQYF
TGTGCCAGCAGCCAAGATGTACAGGGCCCCTACGAGCAGTACTTC
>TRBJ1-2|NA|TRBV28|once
CASSPPRTAYGYTF
TGTGCCAGCAGTCCTCCCCGGACAGCCTATGGCTACACCTTC
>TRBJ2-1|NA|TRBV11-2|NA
CASSLDHGLLEQFF
TGTGCCAGCAGCTTAGACCACGGGTTACTTGAGCAGTTCTTC
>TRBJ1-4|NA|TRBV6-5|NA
CASKGSRGSEKLFF
TGTGCCAGCAAAGGGAGCAGGGGTTCTGAAAAACTGTTTTTT
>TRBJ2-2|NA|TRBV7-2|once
CASKWGGPNTGELFF
TGTGCCAGCAAGTGGGGGGGCCCGAACACCGGGGAGCTGTTTTTT
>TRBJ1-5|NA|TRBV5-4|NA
CASSPGQNQPQHF
TGTGCCAGCAGCCCTGGACAGAATCAGCCCCAGCATTTT